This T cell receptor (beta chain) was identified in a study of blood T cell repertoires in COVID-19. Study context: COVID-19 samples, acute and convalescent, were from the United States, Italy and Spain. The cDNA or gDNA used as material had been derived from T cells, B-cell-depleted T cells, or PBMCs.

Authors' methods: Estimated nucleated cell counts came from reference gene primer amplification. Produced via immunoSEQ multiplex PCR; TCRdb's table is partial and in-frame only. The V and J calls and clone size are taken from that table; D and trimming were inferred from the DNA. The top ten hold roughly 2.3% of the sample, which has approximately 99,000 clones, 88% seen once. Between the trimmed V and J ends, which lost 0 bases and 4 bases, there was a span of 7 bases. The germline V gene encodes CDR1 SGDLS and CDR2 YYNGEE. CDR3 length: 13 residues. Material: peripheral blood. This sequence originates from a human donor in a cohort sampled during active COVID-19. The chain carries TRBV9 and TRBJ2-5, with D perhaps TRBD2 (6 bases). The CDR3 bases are TGTGCCAGCAGCGTAGAGGGAGGAGAGACCCAGTACTTC. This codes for CASSVEGGETQYF.